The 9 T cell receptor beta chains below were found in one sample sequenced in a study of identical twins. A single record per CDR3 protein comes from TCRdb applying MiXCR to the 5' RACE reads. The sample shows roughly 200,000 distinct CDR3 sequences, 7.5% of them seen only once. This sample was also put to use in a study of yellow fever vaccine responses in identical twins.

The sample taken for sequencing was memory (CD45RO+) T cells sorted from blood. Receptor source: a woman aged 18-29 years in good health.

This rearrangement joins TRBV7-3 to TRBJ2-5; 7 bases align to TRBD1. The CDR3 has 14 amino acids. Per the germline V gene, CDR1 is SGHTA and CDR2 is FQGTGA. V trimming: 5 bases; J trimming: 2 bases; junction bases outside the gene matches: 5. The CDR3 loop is CASSNRGPQETQYF. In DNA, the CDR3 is TGTGCCAGCAGCAACAGGGGTCCTCAAGAGACCCAGTACTTC.

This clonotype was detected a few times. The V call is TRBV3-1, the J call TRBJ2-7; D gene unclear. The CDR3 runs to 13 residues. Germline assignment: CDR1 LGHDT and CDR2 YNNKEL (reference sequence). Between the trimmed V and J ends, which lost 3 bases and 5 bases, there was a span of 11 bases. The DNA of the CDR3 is TGTGCCAGCAGCCAGAGAGGTGTCCACGAGCAGTACTTC. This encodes CASSQRGVHEQYF.

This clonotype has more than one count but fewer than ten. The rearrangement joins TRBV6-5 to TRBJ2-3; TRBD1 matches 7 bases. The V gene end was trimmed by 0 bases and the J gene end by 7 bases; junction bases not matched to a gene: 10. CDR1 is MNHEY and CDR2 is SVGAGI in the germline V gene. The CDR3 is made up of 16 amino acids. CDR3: CASSYSRGPQVNTQYF. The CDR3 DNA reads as TGTGCCAGCAGTTACTCGAGGGGGCCCCAAGTGAATACGCAGTATTTT.

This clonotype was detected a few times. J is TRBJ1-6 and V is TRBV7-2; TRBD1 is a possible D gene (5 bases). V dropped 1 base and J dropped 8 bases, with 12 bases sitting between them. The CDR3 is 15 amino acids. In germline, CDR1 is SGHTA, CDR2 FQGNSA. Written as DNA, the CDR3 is TGTGCCAGCAGCTTAGTAGGCAGGGTAGATTCACCCCTCCACTTT. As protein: CASSLVGRVDSPLHF.

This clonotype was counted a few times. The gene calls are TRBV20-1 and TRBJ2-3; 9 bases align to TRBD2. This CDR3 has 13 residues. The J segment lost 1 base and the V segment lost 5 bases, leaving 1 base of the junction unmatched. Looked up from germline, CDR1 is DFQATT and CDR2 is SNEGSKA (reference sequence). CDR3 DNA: TGCAGTGCTTTAGCGGGGGGCACAGATACGCAGTATTTT. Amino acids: CSALAGGTDTQYF.

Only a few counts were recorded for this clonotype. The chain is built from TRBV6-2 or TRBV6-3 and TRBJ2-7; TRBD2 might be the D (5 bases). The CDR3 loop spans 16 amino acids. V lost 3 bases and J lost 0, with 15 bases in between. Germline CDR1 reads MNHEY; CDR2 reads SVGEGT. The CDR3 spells CASSYWGAVNSYEQYF. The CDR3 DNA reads TGTGCCAGCAGTTATTGGGGAGCGGTAAACTCCTACGAGCAGTACTTC.

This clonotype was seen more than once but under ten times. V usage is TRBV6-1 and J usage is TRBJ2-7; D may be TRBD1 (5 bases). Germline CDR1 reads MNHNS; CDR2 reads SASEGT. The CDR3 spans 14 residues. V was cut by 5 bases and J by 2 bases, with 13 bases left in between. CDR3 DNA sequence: TGTGCCAGCAGTCCACCGACAGCCCCCTACGAGCAGTACTTC. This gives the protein CASSPPTAPYEQYF.

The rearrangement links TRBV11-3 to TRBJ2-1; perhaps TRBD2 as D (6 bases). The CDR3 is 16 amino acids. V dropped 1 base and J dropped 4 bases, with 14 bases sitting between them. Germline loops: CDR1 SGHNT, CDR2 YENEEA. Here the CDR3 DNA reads TGTGCCAGCAGCTTAGTAGGGCAGGGAGGATACAATGAGCAGTTCTTC. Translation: CASSLVGQGGYNEQFF.

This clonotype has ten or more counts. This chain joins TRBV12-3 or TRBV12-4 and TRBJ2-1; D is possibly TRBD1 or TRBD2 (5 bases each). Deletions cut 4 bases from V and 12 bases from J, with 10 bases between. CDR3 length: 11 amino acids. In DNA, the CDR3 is TGTGCCAGCAGTTCGGGACCGCGGCAGTTCTTC. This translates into CASSSGPRQFF.